This T cell receptor (beta chain) originates from a study of cytomegalovirus exposure and HLA in healthy donors. Background on the study: Of all 400 or so donors who were genotyped, 80% to 85% belonged to the Caucasian-associated ancestry cluster. Regarding the study as a whole: Presence/absence analyses treated sequencing depth as roughly uniform across donors. In a later analysis, TCR beta V- and J-gene trimming was associated with a missense DCLRE1C variant.

The PCR had 60 Vbeta and 13 Jbeta primers. Data came from immunoSEQ multiplex PCR; TCRdb stores just in-frame clones and leaves some out. The data show some 150,000 clones, roughly 80% seen once. Worth noting for this clone: The antigen is unknown.

V lost 7 bases and J lost 0; bases outside the gene matches: 7. Germline assignment: CDR1 LNHDA and CDR2 SQIVND (reference sequence). There are 15 residues in the CDR3. Donors sampled were nominally healthy, though unrecorded immune exposures were likely. The receptor was derived from a woman aged 40 to 50 in good health and CMV-seropositive. The sequenced sample consisted of PBMCs. The rearrangement joins TRBV19 to TRBJ2-7; 9 positions agree with TRBD1. The CDR3 loop is CASKIGTGSSYEQYF. CDR3 DNA: TGTGCCAGTAAAATCGGGACAGGGAGCTCCTACGAGCAGTACTTC.